One sample yielded the 2 T cell receptor beta chains listed below, sequenced in a study of T cell repertoires in cytomegalovirus infection. TCRdb reanalysed the reads using MiXCR and keeps one entry per CDR3 protein. Among about 260,000 distinct CDR3 sequences listed, roughly 13% were seen once. Sequencing used PBMCs. The receptors were sampled from a human donor in good health (CMV status not recorded). Some clones in this sample may be carry-over from other donors' samples.

There are a few counts of this clonotype. The rearrangement joins TRBV2 to TRBJ2-3; TRBD2 agrees at 8 bases. The V and J ends lost 4 bases and 4 bases, in that order; junction bases with no gene match: 13. The CDR3 consists of 17 residues. Germline CDR1 SNHLY, CDR2 FYNNEI. The DNA for the CDR3 is TGTGCCAGCAGTGGGTCCCTCGGACTAGCTGGTGCAGATACGCAGTATTTT. Translating gives CASSGSLGLAGADTQYF.

The chain employs TRBV5-6 and TRBJ2-5, with TRBD2 matching 13 bases. The V segment lost 0 bases and the J segment 5 bases; nucleotides outside the gene matches: 4. This CDR3 comprises 16 residues. Germline V gene sequence: CDR1 SGHDT, CDR2 YYEEEE. CDR3 nucleotides: TGTGCCAGCAGCTTGGGGACTAGCGGGAGTCGGGAGACCCAGTACTTC. Translating gives CASSLGTSGSRETQYF.